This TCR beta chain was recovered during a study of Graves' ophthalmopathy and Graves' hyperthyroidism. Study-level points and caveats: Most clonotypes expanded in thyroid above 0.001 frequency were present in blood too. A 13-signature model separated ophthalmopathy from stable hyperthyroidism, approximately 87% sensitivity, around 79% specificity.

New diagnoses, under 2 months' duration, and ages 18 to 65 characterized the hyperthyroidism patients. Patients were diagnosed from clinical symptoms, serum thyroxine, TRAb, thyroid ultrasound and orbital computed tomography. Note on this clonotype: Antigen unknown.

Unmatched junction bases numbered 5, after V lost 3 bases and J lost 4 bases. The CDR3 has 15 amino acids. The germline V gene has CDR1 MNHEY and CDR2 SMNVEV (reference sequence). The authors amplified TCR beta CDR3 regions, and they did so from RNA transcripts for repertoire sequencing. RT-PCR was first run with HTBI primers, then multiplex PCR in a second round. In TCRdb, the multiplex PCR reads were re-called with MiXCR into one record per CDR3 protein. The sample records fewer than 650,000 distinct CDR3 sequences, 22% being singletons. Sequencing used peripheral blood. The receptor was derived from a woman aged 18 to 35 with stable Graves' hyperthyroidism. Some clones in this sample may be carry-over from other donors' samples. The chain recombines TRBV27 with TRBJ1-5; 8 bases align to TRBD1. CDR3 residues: CASSLHTGGNQPQHF. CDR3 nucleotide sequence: TGTGCCAGCAGTTTGCACACAGGGGGAAATCAGCCCCAGCATTTT.